The next 10 T cell receptor beta chains were all read from a single sample in a study of cytomegalovirus exposure and HLA in healthy donors. 60 Vbeta and 13 Jbeta primers were used in PCR. Profiled with immunoSEQ multiplex PCR; TCRdb holds only in-frame clones, not every one. Of 90,000 to 150,000 clones listed, about 74% are singletons. Sequencing used PBMCs. These receptors originate from a female donor in good health and CMV-seronegative.

The genes are TRBV27 and TRBJ1-1, with D maybe TRBD1 (5 bases). The CDR3 loop spans 15 amino acids. V lost 2 bases, J lost 5 bases, and 15 bases lay in between. Germline CDR1 is MNHEY and CDR2 is SMNVEV (reference sequence). This CDR3 is CASSLGLQGRTEAFF. As DNA, the CDR3 is TGTGCCAGCAGTTTAGGGCTTCAGGGTAGAACTGAAGCTTTCTTT.

The genes are TRBV29-1 and TRBJ1-2; D perhaps matches TRBD1 (6 bases). The germline V gene encodes CDR1 SQVTM and CDR2 ANQGSEA. V lost 3 bases and J lost 7, with 15 bases in between. The CDR3 extends over 13 amino acids. In nucleotides, the CDR3 is TGCAGCGTTGAGTCGCAGGGGTCCTCTGGCTACACCTTC. Translation: CSVESQGSSGYTF.

The chain carries TRBV11-2 and TRBJ2-3; a weak D match, TRBD2 (6 bases). The CDR3 covers 17 residues. CDR1 is SGHAT, CDR2 FQNNGV, per germline. The V gene lost 0 bases and the J gene lost 1 base, with 14 bases spanning the gap. CDR3 in DNA: TGTGCCAGCAGCTTAGATAGGGAGGACTTAGGCACAGATACGCAGTATTTT. This encodes CASSLDREDLGTDTQYF.

The chain links TRBV2 to TRBJ2-2, with a weak D call TRBD2 (5 bases). The germline V gene encodes CDR1 SNHLY and CDR2 FYNNEI. CDR3 size: 12 residues. V dropped 4 bases and J dropped 6 bases, with 6 bases sitting between them. The CDR3 DNA reads TGTGCCAGCAGTGTCGGGGCCGGGGAGCTGTTTTTT. Protein sequence: CASSVGAGELFF.

The J gene is TRBJ2-1, the V gene TRBV9; TRBD2 is a possible D gene (5 bases). This CDR3 comprises 17 residues. V shed 0 bases and J shed 1 base, with 14 bases lying between them. The V gene's germline CDR1 is SGDLS and CDR2 YYNGEE. CDR3 coding DNA: TGTGCCAGCAGCGTAGAGGTCGGTCGGGGATCCTACAATGAGCAGTTCTTC. Translation gives CASSVEVGRGSYNEQFF.

The chain links TRBV9 to TRBJ1-1; D remains unclear. Trimming removed 0 bases at V and 1 base at J, with 7 bases between. Germline V gene sequence: CDR1 SGDLS, CDR2 YYNGEE. This CDR3 region has 14 residues. The CDR3 DNA reads as TGTGCCAGCAGCGTAGTGGGCACGAACACTGAAGCTTTCTTT. Encoded protein: CASSVVGTNTEAFF.

The gene calls are TRBV30 and TRBJ2-7, with D possibly TRBD2 on 6 matching bases. CDR1 is GTSNPN and CDR2 is SVGIG in the germline V gene (reference sequence). Trimming left V 0 bases short and J 5 bases short, with 17 bases between. The CDR3 spans 15 residues. CDR3 nucleotides: TGTGCCTGGAGTGTAGCGTCAAGGGAGGACCACGAGCAGTACTTC. Its protein product is CAWSVASREDHEQYF.

In this sample, this clone turned up once. This chain joins TRBV2 and TRBJ1-2; 8 nucleotides line up with TRBD1. This CDR3 is 13 amino acids long. Trimming took 7 bases from V and 4 from J; bases not matched to a gene: 5. Germline assignment: CDR1 SNHLY and CDR2 FYNNEI. The CDR3 DNA follows: TGTGCCAGCAAGGCAGGGGGCATCTATGGCTACACCTTC. It codes for CASKAGGIYGYTF.

The count of this clone is one. The V and J genes are TRBV5-1 and TRBJ2-1, with 9 bases lining up with TRBD2. The trim removed 2 bases at V and 3 bases at J, leaving 3 bases unmatched. This CDR3 spans 15 amino acids. The germline V gene has CDR1 SGHRS and CDR2 YFSETQ. The CDR3 sequence is CASSFSGGRYNEQFF. The CDR3 nucleotides are TGCGCCAGCAGCTTCAGCGGGGGGCGCTACAATGAGCAGTTCTTC.

Points on this clone: At one end the junction does not follow the germline gene, possibly because of a read error. This chain links TRBV30 with TRBJ1-6; D is perhaps TRBD1 (6 bases). This CDR3 is built from 15 residues. Germline V gene data show CDR1 as GTSNPN and CDR2 as SVGIG (reference sequence). CDR3 nucleotide sequence: TGTGCCCACAGGGAATCGAGCTCCTATAATTCCCCCCGCCACTTT. Its translation is CAHRESSSYNSPRHF.